This T cell receptor (beta chain) was observed in a study of blood T cells in healthy people across ages. The CDR3 contains 15 residues. Trimming took 2 bases from V and 5 from J, leaving 16 bases between them. CDR1 and CDR2 from the germline V gene are MNHNY and SVGAGI (reference sequence). Overall study findings and caveats: More naive CD4+ cells and higher diversity marked long-lived donors relative to aged donors.

Primed by a sample-barcoded 5' primer and a J-beta primer mix, a second PCR proceeded for about 6 to 12 cycles. Each sample yielded at least 3 million CDR3-containing paired-end reads. TCRdb re-called the 5' RACE reads with MiXCR, one entry per CDR3 protein. The table includes 950,000 to 1,200,000 distinct CDR3 sequences, around two fifths detected once. Extractions gave at least 5.5 micrograms of total RNA per sample. Remarks on this clonotype: What it recognizes is unknown.

The V gene is TRBV6-6, the J gene TRBJ2-7; tentative D call: TRBD2 (6 bases). The TCR sequence derives from a young man in good health. Sequencing was carried out using blood. The CDR3 loop is CASSYGRRAYDEQYF. CDR3 coding DNA: TGTGCCAGCAGTTACGGGAGGAGGGCCTACGACGAGCAGTACTTC.